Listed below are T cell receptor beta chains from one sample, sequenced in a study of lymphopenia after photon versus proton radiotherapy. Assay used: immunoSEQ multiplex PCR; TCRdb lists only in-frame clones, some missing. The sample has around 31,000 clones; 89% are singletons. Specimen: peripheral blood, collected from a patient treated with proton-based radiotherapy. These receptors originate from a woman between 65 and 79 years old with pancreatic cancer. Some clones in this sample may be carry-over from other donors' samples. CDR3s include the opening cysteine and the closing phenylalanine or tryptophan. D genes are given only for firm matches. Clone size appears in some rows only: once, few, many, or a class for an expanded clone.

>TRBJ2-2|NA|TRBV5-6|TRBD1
TGTGCCAGCAACCGACAGGGGGCGCGGAACACCGGGGAGCTGTTTTTT
CASNRQGARNTGELFF
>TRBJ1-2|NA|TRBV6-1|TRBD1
TGTGCCAGCAGAAGGGGACAGGGGCAGAACTATGGCTACACCTTC
CASRRGQGQNYGYTF
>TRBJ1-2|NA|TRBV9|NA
TGTGCCAGCAGCGTAGGAACTAACTATGGCTACACCTTC
CASSVGTNYGYTF
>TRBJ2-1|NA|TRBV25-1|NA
TGTGCCAGCAGTGAAAATTGGAATGAGCAGTTCTTC
CASSENWNEQFF
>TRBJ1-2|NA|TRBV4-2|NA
TGTGCCAGCAGCCAAGACCCTGGGCGGGGCTACACCTTC
CASSQDPGRGYTF
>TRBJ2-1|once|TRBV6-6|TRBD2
TGTGCCAGCAGCAAACCGGGACTAGCGGGGAATGAGCAGTTCTTC
CASSKPGLAGNEQFF
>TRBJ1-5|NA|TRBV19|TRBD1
TGTGCCACCTCTGGGACAGGGGGACGTCAGCCCCAGCATTTT
CATSGTGGRQPQHF
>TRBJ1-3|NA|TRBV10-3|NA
TGTGCCATCAGTGAGAGGGCACTAGGTGGAAACACCATATATTTT
CAISERALGGNTIYF
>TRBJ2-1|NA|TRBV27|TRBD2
TGTGCCAGTCACAGCCCGACTAGCGGGAGGGCCAATGAGCAGTTCTTC
CASHSPTSGRANEQFF
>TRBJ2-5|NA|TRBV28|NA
TGTGCCAGCAGTTTCAACCAGGGGCCCCAAGAGACCCAGTACTTC
CASSFNQGPQETQYF
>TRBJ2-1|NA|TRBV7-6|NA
TGTGCCAGCAGCTTCGGGGGTCAAGAGCAGTTCTTC
CASSFGGQEQFF
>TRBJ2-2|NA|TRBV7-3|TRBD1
TGTGCCAGCAGCTGGACAGGGGGCGAAAACACCGGGGAGCTGTTTTTT
CASSWTGGENTGELFF
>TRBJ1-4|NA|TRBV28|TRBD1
TGTGCCAGCGGGACAGGGAATGAAAAACTGTTTTTT
CASGTGNEKLFF
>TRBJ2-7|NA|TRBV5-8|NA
TGTGCCAGCAGCCTCGGATACGAGCAGTACTTC
CASSLGYEQYF
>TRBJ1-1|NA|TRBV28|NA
TGTGCCAGCAGCCCCGGGGACGGTGAAGCTTTCTTT
CASSPGDGEAFF
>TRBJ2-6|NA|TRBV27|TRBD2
TGTGCCAGCAGAGGAGCGGGAGGGCCGTTCGGGGCCAACGTCCTGACTTTC
CASRGAGGPFGANVLTF
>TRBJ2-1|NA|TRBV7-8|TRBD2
TGTGCCAGCTTAAGGGGGACTAGCGGGCCTGGGAAAGAGTTCTTC
CASLRGTSGPGKEFF
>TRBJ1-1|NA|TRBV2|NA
TGTGCCAGCTTTATAGGAACTGAAGCTTTCTTT
CASFIGTEAFF
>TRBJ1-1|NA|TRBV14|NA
TGTGCCAGCAGCCAGGAGACAGTGACGAACACTGAAGCTTTCTTT
CASSQETVTNTEAFF
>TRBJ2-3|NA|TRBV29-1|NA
TGCAGCGTCGTTGAGGTGACAGATACGCAGTATTTT
CSVVEVTDTQYF
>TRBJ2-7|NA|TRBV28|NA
TGTGCCAGCAGTCTTAGGGGGGTGGAGGAGCAGTACTTC
CASSLRGVEEQYF
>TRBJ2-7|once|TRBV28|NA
TGTGCCAGCAGTTTCCCCGGGGGTCGCAACGAGCAGTACTTC
CASSFPGGRNEQYF
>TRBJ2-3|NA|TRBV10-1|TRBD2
TGCGCCAGCGGACTAGCGGGAACAGATACGCAGTATTTT
CASGLAGTDTQYF
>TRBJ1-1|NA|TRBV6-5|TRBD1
TGTGCCAGCAGTTACGAGGGGGCGAACACTGAAGCTTTCTTT
CASSYEGANTEAFF
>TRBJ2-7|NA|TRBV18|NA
TGTGCCAGCTCACCACGTGGGCCTTCCTACGAGCAGTACTTC
CASSPRGPSYEQYF
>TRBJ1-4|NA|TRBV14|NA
TGTGCCAGCAGCCAGCAGGCTGCTAATGAAAAACTGTTTTTT
CASSQQAANEKLFF
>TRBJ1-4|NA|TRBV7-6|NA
TGTGCCAGCAGGGGGGGGGTTGGTGAAAAACTGTTTTTT
CASRGGVGEKLFF